Each of the 28 T cell receptor beta chains below was sequenced from the same sample in a study of graft-versus-host responses after intestinal transplantation. Measured with immunoSEQ multiplex PCR; TCRdb has only the in-frame clones, and not every one. This sample has some 95,000 clones, with 90% to 95% found just once. Their target antigens are unknown. The sequences come from unstimulated CD8+ T cells sorted from spleen or lymph node cells, collected before intestinal transplant. These receptors originate from a human donor who received an intestinal transplant.

The rearrangement links TRBV27 to TRBJ2-7; TRBD1 agrees at 7 bases. Germline-derived CDR1 and CDR2 are MNHEY and SMNVEV (reference sequence). V was clipped by 10 bases and J by 0 bases; unmatched bases: 6. The CDR3 length is 13 residues. CDR3 loop: CATRQGSSYEQYF. Here the CDR3 DNA reads TGTGCCACCCGACAGGGTTCCTCCTACGAGCAGTACTTC.

This clone was seen a handful of times. The chain has TRBV27 and TRBJ2-6, with D possibly TRBD2 on 6 matching bases. The CDR3 covers 16 residues. The V end was cut by 3 bases, the J end by 1 base, with 10 bases between. From germline, CDR1 is MNHEY and CDR2 SMNVEV (reference sequence). The CDR3, as DNA: TGTGCCAGCAGTTTCGGGACTCCGTCTGGGGCCAACGTCCTGACTTTC. Protein sequence: CASSFGTPSGANVLTF.

This rearrangement joins TRBV7-9 to TRBJ2-1; TRBD2 might be the D (5 bases). Trimming removed 4 bases at V and 5 bases at J, with 24 bases between. The germline gives CDR1 SEHNR, CDR2 FQNEAQ (reference sequence). The CDR3 loop spans 18 amino acids. The CDR3 here is CASSYTSGPTISNNEQFF. The CDR3 nucleotides read TGTGCCAGCAGCTATACCAGCGGACCAACAATTTCCAACAATGAGCAGTTCTTC.

As to this clone: The sample holds other DNA sequences that translate to the same CDR3. This chain links TRBV7-8 with TRBJ2-2; 7 bases are shared with TRBD1. Losses at the gene ends were 0 bases for V and 2 bases for J; bases not matched to a gene: 6. CDR3 length: 17 amino acids. Germline CDR1 SGHVS, CDR2 FQNEAQ. The CDR3 loop is CASSLARTGVNTGELFF. CDR3 bases: TGTGCCAGCAGCTTAGCGAGGACAGGCGTAAACACCGGGGAGCTGTTTTTT. The whole variable domain, filled in from reference TRBV7-8 and TRBJ2-2, reads GAGVSQSPRYKVAKRGQDVALRCDPISGHVSLFWYQQALGQGPEFLTYFQNEAQLDKSGLPSDRFFAERPEGSVSTLKIQRTQQEDSAVYLCASSLARTGVNTGELFFGEGSRLTVL.

This clone was counted a single time. The CDR3 loop reads CASSPGMGAQSPHTWNYEQYF. CDR3 DNA sequence: TGCGCCAGCAGCCCTGGAATGGGGGCCCAATCCCCCCATACATGGAACTACGAGCAGTACTTC. The V gene is TRBV5-1, the J gene TRBJ2-7, with TRBD1 as a possible D gene (6 bases). The germline V gene has CDR1 SGHRS and CDR2 YFSETQ. Trimming cost V 4 bases and J 3 bases, with 35 bases left between them. There are 21 residues in the CDR3.

This chain connects TRBV6-1 to TRBJ1-2, with unresolved D. V lost 4 bases to trimming and J lost 5 bases, with 17 bases between them. CDR1 MNHNS and CDR2 SASEGT come from the germline V gene. CDR3 length equals 15 residues. CDR3 protein: CASSVSSGRLYGYTF. For the CDR3, the DNA is TGTGCCAGCAGTGTGAGTTCGGGTCGTCTATATGGCTACACCTTC.

The chain joins TRBV30 to TRBJ1-1; 7 bases are shared with TRBD1. There are 13 residues in the CDR3. The V gene end was trimmed by 5 bases and the J gene end by 2 bases; junction bases not matched to a gene: 5. From germline, CDR1 is GTSNPN and CDR2 SVGIG (reference sequence). In DNA form, the CDR3 reads TGTGCCTGGGACAGGGCGGGCAACACTGAAGCTTTCTTT. Translation gives CAWDRAGNTEAFF.

This chain links TRBV28 with TRBJ2-7, with a possible D match to TRBD2 (5 bases). V lost 7 bases, J lost 0 bases, and 7 bases lay in between. The CDR3 spans 12 residues. Looked up from germline, CDR1 is MDHEN and CDR2 is SYDVKM. CDR3 in amino acids: CASTLGSYEQYF. CDR3 DNA: TGTGCCAGCACACTAGGCTCCTACGAGCAGTACTTC.

V gene TRBV19 combines with J gene TRBJ2-5; tentatively, D is TRBD2 (6 bases). The end of the DNA is better explained by TRBJ2-7, so the J call may be wrong. The CDR3 totals 14 residues. Germline-derived CDR1 and CDR2 are LNHDA and SQIVND (reference sequence). CDR3 nucleotide sequence: TGTGCCAGTAGCGGAGGGACGGGATCCTACGAGCAGTACTTC. Its translation: CASSGGTGSYEQYF.

This rearrangement joins TRBV30 to TRBJ1-1; TRBD1 is a possible D gene (5 bases). The CDR3 extends over 13 amino acids. V was trimmed by 5 bases and J by 1 base, leaving 11 bases between them. The germline CDR1 and CDR2 sequences are GTSNPN and SVGIG (reference sequence). The chain's CDR3 is CAWAGSTNTEAFF. In nucleotides, the CDR3 is TGTGCCTGGGCAGGGTCCACGAACACTGAAGCTTTCTTT. Full variable domain (outside the CDR3, taken from reference TRBV30 and TRBJ1-1): SQTIHQWPATLVQPVGSPLSLECTVEGTSNPNLYWYRQAAGRGLQLLFYSVGIGQISSEVPQNLSASRPQDRQFILSSKKLLLSDSGFYLCAWAGSTNTEAFFGQGTRLTVV.

The chain uses TRBV7-3 and TRBJ2-6; D possibly corresponds to TRBD1 (6 bases). Germline V gives CDR1 SGHTA, CDR2 FQGTGA. The V gene lost 5 bases and the J gene lost 1 base, with 12 bases spanning the gap. This CDR3 is built from 16 residues. This CDR3 is CASSLPRGSGANVLTF. The CDR3 bases are TGTGCCAGCAGCCTCCCCAGGGGATCTGGGGCCAACGTCCTGACTTTC.

This sequence joins TRBV6-1 and TRBJ2-7, with D possibly being TRBD2 (6 bases). Germline V gene lookup returns CDR1 MNHNS and CDR2 SASEGT. V lost 1 base and J 4 bases, leaving 17 bases between the germline ends. This CDR3 spans 16 amino acids. CDR3 sequence reads: CASSEGGGMFKYEQYF. CDR3 sequence (DNA): TGTGCCAGCAGTGAAGGTGGCGGGATGTTTAAGTACGAGCAGTACTTC.

The gene calls are TRBV19 and TRBJ1-1, with D perhaps matching TRBD1 (6 bases). CDR3 length: 17 residues. With 1 base removed from V and 0 bases from J, the gap between germline ends came to 15 bases. The V gene's germline CDR1 is LNHDA and CDR2 SQIVND (reference sequence). The CDR3 coding sequence is TGTGCCAGTAGTATAGTCCACAGGGAAGTGGTGAACACTGAAGCTTTCTTT. Its protein is CASSIVHREVVNTEAFF.

This chain links TRBV7-6 with TRBJ2-2; unclear D gene. Germline CDR1 and CDR2: SGHVS and FNYEAQ. Deletions cut 6 bases from V and 1 base from J, with 9 bases between. This CDR3 is built from 14 residues. This chain's CDR3 is CASSNYQNTGELFF. The CDR3 DNA reads TGTGCCAGCAGTAACTATCAGAACACCGGGGAGCTGTTTTTT.

V is TRBV9 and J is TRBJ2-1; D is ambiguous. Trimming left V 0 bases short and J 8 bases short, with 9 bases between. Germline loops: CDR1 SGDLS, CDR2 YYNGEE. The CDR3 totals 13 residues. Here the CDR3 reads CASSVGPADEQFF. The CDR3 DNA follows: TGTGCCAGCAGCGTAGGGCCTGCCGATGAGCAGTTCTTC.

This clone was seen a single time. The rearrangement joins TRBV9 to TRBJ1-1; 9 nucleotides line up with TRBD1. The V segment lost 0 bases and the J segment 4 bases; nucleotides outside the gene matches: 7. Germline V lookup: CDR1 SGDLS, CDR2 YYNGEE. This CDR3 comprises 16 residues. As DNA, the CDR3 is TGTGCCAGCAGCGTAGGTGTGACAGGGGGTGTCACTGAAGCTTTCTTT. Translating gives CASSVGVTGGVTEAFF.

The gene calls are TRBV28 and TRBJ2-2; a weak D match, TRBD1 (6 bases). Trimming took 10 bases from V and 0 from J, leaving 18 bases between them. This CDR3 comprises 16 residues. The germline CDR1 and CDR2 sequences are MDHEN and SYDVKM. Here the CDR3 reads CATTTGPFANTGELFF. CDR3 coding DNA: TGTGCCACCACGACAGGACCTTTCGCGAACACCGGGGAGCTGTTTTTT.

In this sample, this clone turned up a few times. This chain links TRBV10-2 with TRBJ1-1, with unresolved D. Trimming removed 6 bases from V and 4 bases from J, with 9 bases in between. There are 12 residues in the CDR3. Per germline, CDR1 WSHSY and CDR2 SAAADI. Written as DNA, the CDR3 is TGCGCCAGCAGCTTCCTGTCCACTGAAGCTTTCTTT. This translates into CASSFLSTEAFF.

This sequence joins TRBV29-1 and TRBJ2-5; the match to TRBD2 covers 9 bases. CDR1 is SQVTM and CDR2 is ANQGSEA in the germline V gene. The CDR3 spans 14 residues. The V segment lost 2 bases and the J segment 4 bases; nucleotides outside the gene matches: 5. DNA for the CDR3: TGCAGCGTTGAACTAGCGGGGAGATCAGAGACCCAGTACTTC. This gives the protein CSVELAGRSETQYF.

The count of this clone is one. The chain links TRBV9 to TRBJ2-3; 7 bases align to TRBD2. Trimming at V came to 4 bases and at J to 2 bases, leaving 10 bases not matched to a gene. CDR3 length: 16 residues. From germline, CDR1 is SGDLS and CDR2 YYNGEE. The CDR3 spells CASSPHSSGNTDTQYF. The CDR3 bases are TGTGCCAGCAGCCCGCATTCTAGCGGAAACACAGATACGCAGTATTTT. The full variable domain, its missing parts supplied by reference TRBV9 and TRBJ2-3, is DSGVTQTPKHLITATGQRVTLRCSPRSGDLSVYWYQQSLDQGLQFLIQYYNGEERAKGNILERFSAQQFPDLHSELNLSSLELGDSALYFCASSPHSSGNTDTQYFGPGTRLTVL.

The J gene is TRBJ1-5, the V gene TRBV7-8; 8 bases fit TRBD1. The junction had 5 bases not matched to a gene; V was cut back by 1 base and J by 3 bases. This CDR3 is 16 amino acids long. The germline CDR1 and CDR2 sequences are SGHVS and FQNEAQ. CDR3 bases: TGTGCCAGCAGCTTAGGACAGGGGTTCGCCAATCAGCCCCAGCATTTT. Translated: CASSLGQGFANQPQHF.

V and J are TRBV4-1 and TRBJ1-5, with D possibly TRBD1 on 5 matching bases. Trimming cost V 3 bases and J 2 bases, with 17 bases left between them. From germline, CDR1 is MGHRA and CDR2 YSYEKL. This CDR3 is built from 17 residues. CDR3 region: CASSHVTGALGNQPQHF. The CDR3, as DNA: TGCGCCAGCAGCCATGTGACTGGGGCCTTGGGCAATCAGCCCCAGCATTTT.

The gene calls are TRBV27 and TRBJ2-5; D unclear. CDR1 and CDR2 from the germline V gene are MNHEY and SMNVEV (reference sequence). Trimming took off 5 bases at V and 3 bases at J, with 13 bases between the two ends. The CDR3 has 14 residues. This CDR3 reads CASSIGTDKETQYF. CDR3 nucleotides: TGTGCCAGCAGTATCGGAACAGACAAAGAGACCCAGTACTTC.

This clone has more than one count but fewer than ten. V is TRBV4-1 and J is TRBJ1-4; a weak D match, TRBD1 (5 bases). The V end lost 1 base, the J end lost 8 bases, and 11 bases lay between the germline ends. The CDR3 runs 14 residues. CDR1 and CDR2 from the germline V gene are MGHRA and YSYEKL. The chain's CDR3 is CASSQVQGDEKLFF. The CDR3 nucleotides read TGCGCCAGCAGCCAAGTTCAGGGCGACGAAAAACTGTTTTTT.

The chain combines TRBV29-1 with TRBJ1-1, with a tentative D call TRBD1 (5 bases). Germline V gene sequence: CDR1 SQVTM, CDR2 ANQGSEA. The CDR3 has 12 amino acids. The ends were cut back, 7 bases at V and 5 bases at J, with 14 bases in the middle. As DNA, the CDR3 is TGCAGCGCCAACGGGGGGGGGACTGAAGCTTTCTTT. This gives the protein CSANGGGTEAFF.

The chain carries TRBV7-2 and TRBJ1-2; perhaps TRBD1 as D (5 bases). From germline, CDR1 is SGHTA and CDR2 FQGNSA. CDR3 length: 14 amino acids. V was pared by 2 bases and J by 8 bases, with 15 bases between. The CDR3 here is CASSLQGAFFGYTF. The CDR3 DNA sequence: TGTGCCAGCAGCTTACAAGGGGCGTTTTTCGGCTACACCTTC.

This clone appeared a single time. The rearrangement uses TRBV28 and TRBJ2-3; 10 positions agree with TRBD2. After removal of 6 bases from V and 2 bases from J, the junction contained 11 bases not matched to a gene. Germline CDR1 MDHEN, CDR2 SYDVKM. The CDR3 contains 17 residues. The DNA for the CDR3 is TGTGCCAGCAGCCAAACCCCCAGCGGGAGGGCCACAGATACGCAGTATTTT. Amino acid sequence: CASSQTPSGRATDTQYF.

Regarding this clone: Germline and junction disagree at one end, which may indicate a read error. This rearrangement joins TRBV7-9 to TRBJ1-1; no clear D gene. From germline, CDR1 is SEHNR and CDR2 FQNEAQ (reference sequence). This CDR3 is built from 14 residues. The CDR3 region is CASSLFLVNTAAFF. As DNA, the CDR3 is TGTGCCAGCAGCTTATTTCTAGTGAACACTGCAGCTTTCTTT.